The 22 T cell receptor beta chains below come from one sample, sequenced in a study of T-cell reconstitution after alpha-beta-depleted transplantation in children. Preparation of the TCRbeta library was carried out with unique molecular identifiers. MiXCR, run by TCRdb on the PCR reads, gives a single entry per CDR3 protein. The data hold approximately 590,000 distinct CDR3 sequences, with approximately 10% observed a single time. Sequenced here: PBMCs from the stem cell graft donor, sampled from the stem cell graft. The receptors shown here come from a human donor who donated a stem cell graft to a child with acute myeloid leukemia.

This clonotype was counted only a few times. V and J are TRBV4-3 and TRBJ2-7; TRBD1 matches 8 bases. CDR3 length: 16 residues. V shed 0 bases and J 4 bases; nucleotides not matched to a gene: 8. Germline CDR1 reads LGHNA; CDR2 reads YSLEER. The CDR3 here is CASSQERGQDFYEQYF. The CDR3 region has the DNA TGCGCCAGCAGCCAAGAAAGGGGACAGGACTTTTACGAGCAGTACTTC.

The chain couples TRBV2 to TRBJ2-6; D remains ambiguous. The CDR3 runs to 15 residues. The V gene lost 3 bases and the J gene lost 4 bases, with 10 bases spanning the gap. Germline V lookup: CDR1 SNHLY, CDR2 FYNNEI. This chain's CDR3 is CASSESPPGANVLTF. The CDR3 DNA reads as TGTGCCAGCAGTGAGAGCCCCCCCGGGGCCAACGTCCTGACTTTC.

CDR3: CASSPGGSGQDQPQHF. CDR3 nucleotides: TGCGCCAGCAGCCCTGGGGGCTCAGGTCAGGATCAGCCCCAGCATTTT. J is TRBJ1-5 and V is TRBV5-1; TRBD1 is a possible D gene (6 bases). Germline lookup yields CDR1 SGHRS and CDR2 YFSETQ. The CDR3 covers 16 residues. With 4 bases removed from V and 5 bases from J, the gap between germline ends came to 19 bases.

The table lists this clonotype with many counts. This chain links TRBV6-6 with TRBJ2-3, with 8 bases fitting TRBD2. CDR1 is MNHNY and CDR2 is SVGAGI in the germline V gene (reference sequence). Trimming cost V 8 bases and J 2 bases; bases outside gene matches: 3. The length of the CDR3 is 13 residues. The CDR3 loop reads CASGGRTTDTQYF. CDR3 nucleotides: TGTGCCAGCGGCGGGAGGACCACAGATACGCAGTATTTT.

This clonotype was recorded at least ten times. The V and J genes are TRBV7-9 and TRBJ2-3; D gene uncertain. Germline V lookup: CDR1 SEHNR, CDR2 FQNEAQ (reference sequence). Trimming removed 4 bases at V and 2 bases at J, with 16 bases between. The CDR3 spans 16 residues. In DNA form, the CDR3 reads TGTGCCAGCAGCTCCAGTACAACGTACCCCACAGATACGCAGTATTTT. Residues: CASSSSTTYPTDTQYF.

This clonotype was observed a handful of times. The chain is built from TRBV7-3 and TRBJ2-1; D unclear. CDR3 length: 16 amino acids. CDR1 and CDR2 (germline): SGHTA, FQGTGA. V lost 1 base and J 2 bases, leaving 12 bases between the germline ends. For the CDR3, the DNA is TGTGCCAGCAGCTTAAGCCCTAGGCTCACCTACAATGAGCAGTTCTTC. Translation gives CASSLSPRLTYNEQFF.

The chain joins TRBV7-9 to TRBJ2-7, with 11 positions matching TRBD2. In germline, CDR1 is SEHNR, CDR2 FQNEAQ (reference sequence). The V and J ends lost 1 base and 1 base, in that order; junction bases with no gene match: 6. The CDR3 length is 17 residues. The CDR3 DNA follows: TGTGCCAGCAGCTTAGGAGGACTAGCGGGCGTATCCTACGAGCAGTACTTC. This codes for CASSLGGLAGVSYEQYF.

This clonotype was recorded many times. This chain connects TRBV29-1 to TRBJ2-7; 12 bases line up with TRBD2. V shed 5 bases, J shed 1 base, and the junction held 3 bases outside the gene matches. The CDR3 totals 14 residues. Germline V gene lookup returns CDR1 SQVTM and CDR2 ANQGSEA. DNA of the CDR3: TGCAGCGTTCGACTAGCGGGAGTGTCCTACGAGCAGTACTTC. As protein: CSVRLAGVSYEQYF.

This chain connects TRBV15 to TRBJ1-6; no clear D. Trimming cost V 5 bases and J 9 bases, with 14 bases left between them. Germline CDR1 is LNHNV and CDR2 is YYDKDF (reference sequence). This CDR3 spans 14 amino acids. CDR3 sequence reads: CATSPRRAGSPLHF. The CDR3 coding sequence is TGTGCCACCAGCCCGCGAAGGGCAGGTTCACCCCTCCACTTT. Full variable domain (outside the CDR3, taken from reference TRBV15 and TRBJ1-6): DAMVIQNPRYQVTQFGKPVTLSCSQTLNHNVMYWYQQKSSQAPKLLFHYYDKDFNNEADTPDNFQSRRPNTSFCFLDIRSPGLGDTAMYLCATSPRRAGSPLHFGNGTRLTVT.

This chain connects TRBV28 to TRBJ2-2; D possibly corresponds to TRBD1 (6 bases). The V end lost 7 bases, the J end lost 5 bases, and 11 bases lay between the germline ends. The CDR3 runs to 13 residues. CDR1 is MDHEN and CDR2 is SYDVKM in the germline V gene. This CDR3 reads CASTKGGTGELFF. The CDR3 DNA reads TGTGCCAGCACTAAAGGGGGAACCGGGGAGCTGTTTTTT. The full variable domain, its missing parts supplied by reference TRBV28 and TRBJ2-2, is DVKVTQSSRYLVKRTGEKVFLECVQDMDHENMFWYRQDPGLGLRLIYFSYDVKMKEKGDIPEGYSVSREKKERFSLILESASTNQTSMYLCASTKGGTGELFFGEGSRLTVL.

The rearrangement joins TRBV15 to TRBJ2-7; the D is unclear. Per germline, CDR1 LNHNV and CDR2 YYDKDF (reference sequence). The CDR3 totals 16 residues. V shed 0 bases and J shed 5 bases, with 17 bases lying between them. CDR3 bases: TGTGCCACCAGCAGAGAACTCACCCCTGGGTTACACGAGCAGTACTTC. Encoded protein: CATSRELTPGLHEQYF.

This clonotype came up many times. V and J are TRBV20-1 and TRBJ2-7; TRBD2 agrees at 7 bases. The CDR3 covers 14 residues. From germline, CDR1 is DFQATT and CDR2 SNEGSKA (reference sequence). CDR3 sequence: CRILVAGDLYEQYF. In DNA form, the CDR3 reads TGCAGGATACTAGTGGCGGGAGACTTATACGAGCAGTACTTC.

This clonotype was seen many times. As DNA, the CDR3 is TGCGCCAGCAGCTTGGAGGGGAATGAGCAGTTCTTC. Its translation: CASSLEGNEQFF. The chain carries TRBV5-1 and TRBJ2-1; D perhaps matches TRBD1 (5 bases). Germline lookup yields CDR1 SGHRS and CDR2 YFSETQ. Between the trimmed V and J ends, which lost 0 bases and 7 bases, there was a span of 5 bases. The CDR3 contains 12 residues.

Notes on this clonotype: The junction departs from germline at one end; a sequencing error may be responsible. The CDR3 loop reads CSVYGQGGGF. In DNA, the CDR3 is TGCAGCGTCTACGGACAGGGAGGGGGCTTT. The chain uses TRBV29-1 and TRBJ1-1, with 8 bases matching TRBD1. Germline assignment: CDR1 SQVTM and CDR2 ANQGSEA. The CDR3 totals 10 residues.

The gene calls are TRBV7-2 and TRBJ2-7; the D call may be TRBD1 or TRBD2 (5 bases each). The CDR3 loop spans 14 amino acids. Per the germline V gene, CDR1 is SGHTA and CDR2 is FQGNSA. With 1 base removed from V and 2 bases from J, the gap between germline ends came to 9 bases. This CDR3 is CASSLVRDAYEQYF. DNA of the CDR3: TGTGCCAGCAGCTTAGTCCGGGACGCCTACGAGCAGTACTTC.

This clonotype appeared many times. The junction shows a germline mismatch at one end, possibly a read error. This chain uses TRBV20-1 with TRBJ2-5; 8 nucleotides agree with TRBD1. From germline, CDR1 is DFQATT and CDR2 SNEGSKA (reference sequence). The CDR3 covers 11 residues. The CDR3 here is CSATGGETQYF. The DNA of the CDR3 is TGCAGCGCTACAGGGGGAGAGACCCAGTACTTC.

The chain combines TRBV5-1 with TRBJ2-7; 9 bases match TRBD1. CDR1 and CDR2 (germline): SGHRS, YFSETQ. This CDR3 is built from 16 residues. With V trimmed by 4 bases and J by 6 bases, 14 bases remained unmatched. CDR3 residues: CASSQRTGGRIAEQYF. DNA of the CDR3: TGCGCCAGCAGCCAACGTACAGGGGGCCGAATAGCCGAGCAGTACTTC.

Many counts were recorded for this clonotype. The rearrangement links TRBV6-1 to TRBJ2-7; a weak D match, TRBD2 (6 bases). Deletions cut 6 bases from V and 0 bases from J, with 15 bases between. This CDR3 has 15 amino acids. Germline V gene sequence: CDR1 MNHNS, CDR2 SASEGT. CDR3 nucleotides: TGTGCCAGCAGGGGGCTAGCGACCAGCTCCTACGAGCAGTACTTC. The encoded protein is CASRGLATSSYEQYF.

This clonotype was seen many times. The chain combines TRBV20-1 with TRBJ2-3; unclear D gene. CDR1 is DFQATT, CDR2 SNEGSKA, per germline (reference sequence). This CDR3 is built from 14 residues. Trimming pared 2 bases from V and 0 bases from J, leaving 9 bases between. In DNA, the CDR3 is TGCAGTGCTAGATCTCCCACTAGCACAGATACGCAGTATTTT. It yields the protein CSARSPTSTDTQYF.

The chain has TRBV5-6 and TRBJ2-1; D perhaps matches TRBD2 (6 bases). V was clipped by 4 bases and J by 7 bases, with 21 bases between them. Germline V gene lookup returns CDR1 SGHDT and CDR2 YYEEEE. CDR3 length: 16 amino acids. The CDR3 nucleotides read TGTGCCAGCAGCCTGACGAGCGGGTCCCTTCGGAATGAGCAGTTCTTC. Amino acids: CASSLTSGSLRNEQFF.

This clonotype was counted ten times or more. J is TRBJ2-3 and V is TRBV29-1; D is uncertain. The CDR3 covers 12 residues. The V gene lost 3 bases and the J gene lost 0 bases, with 4 bases spanning the gap. Germline CDR1 is SQVTM and CDR2 is ANQGSEA. CDR3 in amino acids: CSVDFSTDTQYF. The DNA for the CDR3 is TGCAGCGTTGATTTCAGCACAGATACGCAGTATTTT.

This clonotype was detected ten times or more. This chain joins TRBV15 and TRBJ2-5; the D gene could be TRBD1 or TRBD2 (5 bases each). CDR3 length: 15 amino acids. CDR1 and CDR2 from the germline V gene are LNHNV and YYDKDF (reference sequence). Trimming left V 3 bases short and J 2 bases short, with 13 bases between. The CDR3 bases are TGTGCCACCAGCAGGATTCCAGGGACGCAAGAGACCCAGTACTTC. This gives the protein CATSRIPGTQETQYF.